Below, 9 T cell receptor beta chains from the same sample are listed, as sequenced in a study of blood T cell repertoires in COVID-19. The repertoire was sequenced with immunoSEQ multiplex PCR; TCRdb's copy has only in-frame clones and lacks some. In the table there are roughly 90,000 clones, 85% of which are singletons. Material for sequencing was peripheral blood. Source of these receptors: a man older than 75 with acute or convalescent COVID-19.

CDR3 region: CASSGGDRVQPQHF. As DNA, the CDR3 is TGTGCCAGCAGTGGGGGGGACAGGGTCCAGCCCCAGCATTTT. The rearrangement joins TRBV2 to TRBJ1-5, with 9 bases that match TRBD1. CDR1 and CDR2 (germline): SNHLY, FYNNEI. Trimming cost V 4 bases and J 7 bases; bases outside gene matches: 5. The CDR3 has 14 amino acids.

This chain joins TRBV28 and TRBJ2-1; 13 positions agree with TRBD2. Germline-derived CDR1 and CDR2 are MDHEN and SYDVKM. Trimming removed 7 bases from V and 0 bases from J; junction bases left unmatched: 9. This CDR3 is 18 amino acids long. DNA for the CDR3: TGTGCCAGCATTGCAGGACTAGCGGGAGACCCCTCCTACAATGAGCAGTTCTTC. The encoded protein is CASIAGLAGDPSYNEQFF.

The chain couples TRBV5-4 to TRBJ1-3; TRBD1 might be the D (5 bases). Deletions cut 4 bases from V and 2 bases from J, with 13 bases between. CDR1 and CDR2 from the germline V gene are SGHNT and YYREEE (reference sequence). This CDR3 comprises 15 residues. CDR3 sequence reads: CASSVWGDAGNTIYF. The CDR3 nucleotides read TGTGCCAGCAGCGTGTGGGGGGACGCTGGAAACACCATATATTTT.

This CDR3 is CASSWTGEYTQYF. The DNA of the CDR3 is TGTGCCAGCAGTTGGACAGGGGAGTATACGCAGTATTTT. V gene TRBV7-2 combines with J gene TRBJ2-3; 9 bases map to TRBD1. The trim removed 6 bases at V and 7 bases at J, leaving 5 bases unmatched. The germline V gene encodes CDR1 SGHTA and CDR2 FQGNSA. This CDR3 contains 13 residues.

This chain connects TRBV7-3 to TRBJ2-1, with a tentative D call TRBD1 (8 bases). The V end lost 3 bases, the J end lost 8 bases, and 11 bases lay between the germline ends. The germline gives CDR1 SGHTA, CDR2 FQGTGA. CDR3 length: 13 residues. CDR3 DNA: TGTGCCAGCAGCTTCACAGGGGGGGATGAGCAGTTCTTC. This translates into CASSFTGGDEQFF.

The CDR3 region is CAWSGGAQQETQYF. The CDR3 DNA reads TGTGCCTGGAGTGGCGGGGCCCAGCAAGAGACCCAGTACTTC. This chain joins TRBV30 and TRBJ2-5; tentative D call: TRBD2 (6 bases). The length of the CDR3 is 14 residues. V was pared by 1 base and J by 2 bases, with 11 bases between. Germline CDR1 and CDR2: GTSNPN and SVGIG (reference sequence).

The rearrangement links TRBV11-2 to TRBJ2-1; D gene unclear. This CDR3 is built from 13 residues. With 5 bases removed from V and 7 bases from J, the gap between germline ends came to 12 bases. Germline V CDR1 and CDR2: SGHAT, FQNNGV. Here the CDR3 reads CASSLPSRNEQFF. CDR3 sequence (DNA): TGTGCCAGCAGCCTCCCCTCCAGGAATGAGCAGTTCTTC. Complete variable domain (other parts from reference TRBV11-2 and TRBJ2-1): EAGVAQSPRYKIIEKRQSVAFWCNPISGHATLYWYQQILGQGPKLLIQFQNNGVVDDSQLPKDRFSAERLKGVDSTLKIQPAKLEDSAVYLCASSLPSRNEQFFGPGTRLTVL.

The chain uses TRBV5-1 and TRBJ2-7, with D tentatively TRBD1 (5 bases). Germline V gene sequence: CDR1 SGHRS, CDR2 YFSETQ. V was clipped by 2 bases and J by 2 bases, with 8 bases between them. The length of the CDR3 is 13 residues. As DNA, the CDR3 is TGCGCCAGCAGCTTCTCAGGGCCCTACGAGCAGTACTTC. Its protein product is CASSFSGPYEQYF.

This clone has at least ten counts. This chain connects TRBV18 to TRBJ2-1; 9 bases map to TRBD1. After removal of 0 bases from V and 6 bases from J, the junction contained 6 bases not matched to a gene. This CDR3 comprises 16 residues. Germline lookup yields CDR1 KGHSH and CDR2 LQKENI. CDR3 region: CASSPPGTGNLNEQFF. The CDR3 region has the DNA TGTGCCAGCTCACCACCAGGGACAGGGAATCTCAATGAGCAGTTCTTC.